The rows below give T cell receptor beta chains drawn from one sample of a study of T cells in Graves' hyperthyroidism and ophthalmopathy. TCRdb ran MiXCR on the multiplex PCR reads and lists one entry per CDR3 protein. The sample includes approximately 690,000 distinct CDR3 sequences, roughly 15% of them seen just once. Material: blood. The receptors come from a woman between 50 and 59 years old with Graves' ophthalmopathy. CDR3s include the opening cysteine and the closing phenylalanine or tryptophan. D genes are given only for firm matches. Expanded clones are given a class, and other clones once, few, many or no size at all.

>TRBV7-3|many|TRBJ2-3|TRBD2
TGTGCCAGCAGCTTAACATCGCTAGCGGGAGTGGTAGATACGCAGTATTTT
CASSLTSLAGVVDTQYF
>TRBV30|many|TRBJ2-2|TRBD2
TGTGCCTGGCAAAATAGCGGGAGGCTCACCGGGGAGCTGTTTTTT
CAWQNSGRLTGELFF
>TRBV15|few|TRBJ2-7|TRBD1
TGTGCCACCGGCAGGGAACAGGGGCTCTACGAGCAGTACTTC
CATGREQGLYEQYF
>TRBV7-9|.|TRBJ2-7|.
TGTGCCAGCAGCTTCCGGGGCGACGAGCAGTACTTC
CASSFRGDEQYF
>TRBV7-2|.|TRBJ2-1|TRBD2
TGTGCCAGCAGCCAGCGGGAGAGCTCCTACAATGAGCAGTTCTTC
CASSQRESSYNEQFF
>TRBV6-2/TRBV6-3|.|TRBJ2-7|.
TGTGCCAGCAGTTACTCGATACGCTCCTACGAGCAGTACTTC
CASSYSIRSYEQYF
>TRBV27|few|TRBJ1-5|TRBD1
TGTGCCAGCAGCCCCGACAGGGGCGCCCTTTTCGCCCAGCATTTT
CASSPDRGALFAQHF
>TRBV30|many|TRBJ2-1|TRBD2
TGTGCCTGGAGTGTAGGGCTAGCGGGAGTTGATGAGCAGTTCTTC
CAWSVGLAGVDEQFF
>TRBV5-1|few|TRBJ2-7|TRBD1
TGCGCCAGCAGCTTGGGAATAGGGACAGGGTCGTACGAGCAGTACTTC
CASSLGIGTGSYEQYF
>TRBV19|few|TRBJ1-2|TRBD1
TGTGCCAGTAGCCCCCTAGGACAGGCGGACTATGGCTACACCTTC
CASSPLGQADYGYTF
>TRBV19|few|TRBJ2-3|.
TGTGCCAGTAGTATAAAAGGAGCGAAGCAGTATTTT
CASSIKGAKQYF
>TRBV14|few|TRBJ2-1|TRBD2
TGTGCCAGCAGCGAAGCCCGGGGCTTAAGCGGGGTCAATGAGCAGTTCTTC
CASSEARGLSGVNEQFF
>TRBV30|many|TRBJ1-1|TRBD1
TGTGCCTGGAGTGTCGGGACAGCAACTGAAGCTTTCTTT
CAWSVGTATEAFF
>TRBV2|.|TRBJ1-2|.
TGTGCCAGCAGTGAAAGACGGCCGGGAGGTGGCTACACCTTC
CASSERRPGGGYTF
>TRBV25-1|.|TRBJ1-2|TRBD1
TGTGCCAGCAGTGAATCGGGCAGGGGGCCTGATGGCTACACCTTC
CASSESGRGPDGYTF
>TRBV6-2/TRBV6-3|.|TRBJ2-5|.
TGTGCCAGCAGAAGCGGGACCCAGTACTTC
CASRSGTQYF
>TRBV11-2|few|TRBJ2-1|TRBD1
TGTGCCAGCGGCCGGGACAGGGTCAACGATGAGCAGTTCTTC
CASGRDRVNDEQFF
>TRBV20-1|many|TRBJ2-7|.
TGCAGTGCTAGAGATCGGCGGAAACCGACCTACGAGCAGTACTTC
CSARDRRKPTYEQYF
>TRBV2|many|TRBJ2-3|.
TGTGCCAGCAGGGAACTAGCAGCTAGCACAGATACGCAGTATTTT
CASRELAASTDTQYF
>TRBV20-1|.|TRBJ2-7|.
TGCAGTGCTAGAGGAACACCGGGACACGGCTACGAGCAGTACTTC
CSARGTPGHGYEQYF
>TRBV9|few|TRBJ2-5|.
TGTGCCAGCTCCCGGAACGACCATGAGACCCAGTACTTC
CASSRNDHETQYF
>TRBV28|many|TRBJ1-1|.
TGTGCCGTCGGTGGCAGGGACTTCCCCTTGAACACTGAAGCTTTCTTT
CAVGGRDFPLNTEAFF
>TRBV12-3/TRBV12-4|many|TRBJ1-3|.
TGTGCCAGCAGTTTATCTGGAAACACCATATATTTT
CASSLSGNTIYF
>TRBV12-3/TRBV12-4|few|TRBJ2-1|TRBD2
TGTGCCAGCAGGATGACTAGCGGGCTCAGCTCCTACAATGAGCAGTTCTTC
CASRMTSGLSSYNEQFF
>TRBV20-1|many|TRBJ2-3|.
TGCAGTGCTAGAGATTACTCACGAGCCACAGATACGCAGTATTTT
CSARDYSRATDTQYF
>TRBV28|many|TRBJ2-5|.
TGTGCCAGCAGTGGAATCCCTCGGGGAGAGACCCAGTACTTC
CASSGIPRGETQYF
>TRBV5-1|many|TRBJ1-1|.
TGCGCCAGCAGCCTGGGGTGGGGGCAAGGGAACACTGAAGCTTTCTTT
CASSLGWGQGNTEAFF
>TRBV7-2|many|TRBJ1-1|.
TGTGCCAGCAGCTTAGGACTGGGGCTGAACACTGAAGCTTTCTTT
CASSLGLGLNTEAFF